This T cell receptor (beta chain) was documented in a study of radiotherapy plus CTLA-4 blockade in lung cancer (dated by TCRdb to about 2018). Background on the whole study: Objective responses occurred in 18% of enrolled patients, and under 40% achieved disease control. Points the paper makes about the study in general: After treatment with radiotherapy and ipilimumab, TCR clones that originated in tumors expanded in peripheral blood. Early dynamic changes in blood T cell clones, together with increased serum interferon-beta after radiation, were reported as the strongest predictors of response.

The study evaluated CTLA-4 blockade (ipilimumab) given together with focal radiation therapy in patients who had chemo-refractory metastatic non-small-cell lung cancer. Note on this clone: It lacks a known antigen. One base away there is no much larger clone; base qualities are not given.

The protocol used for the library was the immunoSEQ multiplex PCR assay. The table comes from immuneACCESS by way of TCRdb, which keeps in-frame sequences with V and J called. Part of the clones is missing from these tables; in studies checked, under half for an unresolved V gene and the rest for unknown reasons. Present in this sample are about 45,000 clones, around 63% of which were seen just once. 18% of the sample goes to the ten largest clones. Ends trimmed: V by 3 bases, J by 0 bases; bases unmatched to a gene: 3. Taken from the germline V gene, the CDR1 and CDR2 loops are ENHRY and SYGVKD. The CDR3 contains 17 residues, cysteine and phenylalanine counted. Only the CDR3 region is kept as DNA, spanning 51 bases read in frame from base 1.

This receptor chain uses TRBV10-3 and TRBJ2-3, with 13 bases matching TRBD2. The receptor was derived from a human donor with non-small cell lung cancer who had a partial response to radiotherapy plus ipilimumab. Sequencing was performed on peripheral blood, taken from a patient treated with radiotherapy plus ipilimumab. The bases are TGTGCCATCAGTGAAGGGACTAGCGGGGCTAGCACAGATACGCAGTATTTT. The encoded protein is CAISEGTSGASTDTQYF.